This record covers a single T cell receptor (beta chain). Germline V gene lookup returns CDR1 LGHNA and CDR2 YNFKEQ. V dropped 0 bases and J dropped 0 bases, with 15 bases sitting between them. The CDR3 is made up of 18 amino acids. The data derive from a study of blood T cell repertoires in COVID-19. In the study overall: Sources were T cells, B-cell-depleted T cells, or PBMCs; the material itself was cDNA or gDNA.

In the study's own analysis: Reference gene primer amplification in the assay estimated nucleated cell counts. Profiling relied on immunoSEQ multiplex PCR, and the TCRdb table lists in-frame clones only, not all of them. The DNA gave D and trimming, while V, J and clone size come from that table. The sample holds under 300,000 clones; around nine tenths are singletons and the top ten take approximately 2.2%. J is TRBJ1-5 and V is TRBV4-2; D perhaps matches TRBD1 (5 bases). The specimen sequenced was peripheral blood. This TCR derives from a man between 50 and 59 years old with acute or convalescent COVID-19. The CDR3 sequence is CASSQDLWGSSSNQPQHF. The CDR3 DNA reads TGTGCCAGCAGCCAAGATCTGTGGGGCTCTTCTAGCAATCAGCCCCAGCATTTT.